The 18 T cell receptor beta chains in this list originate from one sample, sequenced in a study of Tregs in tolerant kidney transplant recipients. TCRdb keeps only in-frame clones here, not all; method: immunoSEQ multiplex PCR. This sample contains 9,900 or so clones. Recipients received nonmyeloablative bone marrow transplants from related graft donors, with transient mixed chimerism. Here the sequenced sample was CD8+ T cells from blood (PBMCs), taken 24 months after the transplant. These receptors were taken from a human patient who received a combined kidney and bone marrow transplant. Some T cells may possibly be graft donor cells.

Turning to this clone: The read ends 3 residues early relative to the CDR3; the germline J gene fills the gap. The V gene is TRBV30, the J gene TRBJ2-2; 7 positions match TRBD1. CDR1 and CDR2 (germline): GTSNPN, SVGIG (reference sequence). CDR3 length: 14 residues. Trimming took 5 bases from V and 5 from J; bases not matched to a gene: 8. CDR3 loop: CAWRQGVATGELFF. The DNA read from the CDR3 is TGTGCCTGGCGACAGGGAGTAGCAACCGGGGAG.

Worth noting for this clone: The read finishes 3 residues shy of the CDR3 end, and the germline J gene is used to complete it. This sequence joins TRBV5-1 and TRBJ2-7, with 10 bases lining up with TRBD2. The junction had 8 bases not matched to a gene; V was cut back by 0 bases and J by 5 bases. The CDR3 contains 16 residues. Looked up from germline, CDR1 is SGHRS and CDR2 is YFSETQ. The CDR3 spells CASSLVPSGSLHEQYF. CDR3 DNA, as far as it was read: TGCGCCAGCAGCTTGGTTCCTAGCGGGAGTCTCCACGAG.

CDR3 bases read: TGTGCTAGCGGGGGGTTCTACAATGAG. Translating gives CASGGFYNE. In full, the CDR3 is CASGGFYNEQFF. V and J are TRBV19 and TRBJ2-1, with 10 bases lining up with TRBD2. The sequenced fragment ends 3 residues before the CDR3 boundary, so the rest is inferred from the germline J gene. The CDR3 has 12 residues. Looked up from germline, CDR1 is LNHDA and CDR2 is SQIVND (reference sequence). Based on the CDR3 plus reference TRBV19 and TRBJ2-1, the full variable domain is DGGITQSPKYLFRKEGQNVTLSCEQNLNHDAMYWYRQDPGQGLRLIYYSQIVNDFQKGDIAEGYSVSREKKESFPLTVTSAQKNPTAFYLCASGGFYNEQFFGPGTRLTVL.

As for this clone: The observed sequence ends 3 residues before the CDR3 terminus, with the missing tail filled in from the germline J gene. The chain uses TRBV5-1 and TRBJ2-1; D may be TRBD2 (6 bases). This CDR3 has 16 amino acids. Trimming removed 1 base from V and 2 bases from J, with 13 bases in between. Germline lookup yields CDR1 SGHRS and CDR2 YFSETQ. This chain's CDR3 is CASSLWRDLPYNEQFF. CDR3 DNA (partial): TGCGCCAGCAGCTTGTGGAGGGACTTGCCCTACAATGAG. The entire variable domain, with the rest obtained from reference TRBV5-1 and TRBJ2-1, is as follows: KAGVTQTPRYLIKTRGQQVTLSCSPISGHRSVSWYQQTPGQGLQFLFEYFSETQRNKGNFPGRFSGRQFSNSRSEMNVSTLELGDSALYLCASSLWRDLPYNEQFFGPGTRLTVL.

To note about this clone: The read terminates 3 residues ahead of where the CDR3 ends, so the germline J gene completes it. The chain has TRBV15 and TRBJ2-1; tentative D call: TRBD2 (6 bases). Trimming shortened V by 0 bases and J by 4 bases, and 13 bases separated the two germline ends. This CDR3 has 16 residues. Per germline, CDR1 LNHNV and CDR2 YYDKDF (reference sequence). The part of the CDR3 DNA that was read is TGTGCCACCAGCAGAGATCCGTTAGCGGAGTACAATGAG. Amino acid sequence: CATSRDPLAEYNE. The entire CDR3 protein is CATSRDPLAEYNEQFF.

A remark on this clone: From the germline J gene comes the end of the CDR3, since the read stops 3 residues before it. V usage is TRBV5-1 and J usage is TRBJ2-1; 8 nucleotides agree with TRBD2. The germline V gene has CDR1 SGHRS and CDR2 YFSETQ. V shed 0 bases and J 3 bases; nucleotides not matched to a gene: 5. The CDR3 loop spans 16 amino acids. The CDR3 sequence: CASSLESSGSYNEQFF. Partial CDR3 DNA: TGCGCCAGCAGCTTGGAGTCCAGCGGGAGCTACAATGAG.

Comments on this clone: The CDR3 goes on 3 residues after the read ends, and that part is filled in from the germline J gene. The chain couples TRBV19 to TRBJ2-7; 10 nucleotides agree with TRBD2. Germline assignment: CDR1 LNHDA and CDR2 SQIVND (reference sequence). CDR3 length: 16 amino acids. With 2 bases clipped from V and 2 bases from J, the junction kept 6 bases outside the gene matches. CDR3 DNA, as far as it was read: TGTGCCAGTAGTATAACTAGCGGGACCTTCGCCTACGAG. Translating it yields CASSITSGTFAYE. The whole CDR3 region reads CASSITSGTFAYEQYF.

As to this clone: The CDR3 end falls 3 residues outside the read, so it is completed with the germline J gene. V and J are TRBV19 and TRBJ1-1; D is possibly TRBD1 (5 bases). The CDR3 loop spans 12 amino acids. Germline CDR1 reads LNHDA; CDR2 reads SQIVND (reference sequence). Trimming took 6 bases from V and 4 from J, leaving 9 bases between them. The chain's CDR3 is CASRTGLTEAFF. The sequenced CDR3 bases are TGTGCCAGTAGAACAGGCCTCACTGAA.

The DNA read from the CDR3 is TGTGCCTATAGGCCAACAGGGAGAGATGAG. Encoded protein: CAYRPTGRDE. The entire CDR3 reads CAYRPTGRDEQFF. V usage is TRBV19 and J usage is TRBJ2-1; TRBD1 is a possible D gene (6 bases). The CDR3 goes on 3 residues after the read ends, and that part is filled in from the germline J gene. CDR1 is LNHDA and CDR2 is SQIVND in the germline V gene (reference sequence). The V end was cut by 11 bases, the J end by 8 bases, with 19 bases between. CDR3 length equals 13 residues.

Details on this clone: With the read ending 3 residues before the CDR3 end, the germline J gene is used to fill in that end. J is TRBJ1-5 and V is TRBV7-2, with 7 bases lining up with TRBD1. Trimming took 6 bases from V and 4 from J; bases not matched to a gene: 9. CDR3 length: 15 residues. Germline V CDR1 and CDR2: SGHTA, FQGNSA. The CDR3 reads CASRLPGTDNQPQHF. The CDR3 bases that were read are TGTGCCAGCAGACTTCCCGGGACAGATAATCAGCCC. The full variable domain, its missing parts supplied by reference TRBV7-2 and TRBJ1-5, is GAGVSQSPSNKVTEKGKDVELRCDPISGHTALYWYRQSLGQGLEFLIYFQGNSAPDKSGLPSDRFSAERTGGSVSTLTIQRTQQEDSAVYLCASRLPGTDNQPQHFGDGTRLSIL.

To note about this clone: The read terminates 3 residues before the CDR3 end, so the remaining end is supplied by the germline J gene. V gene TRBV20-1 combines with J gene TRBJ2-7, with 7 bases aligning to TRBD2. J lost 3 bases, V lost 0 bases, and 14 bases had no gene match. The CDR3 runs 17 residues. Germline V gene data show CDR1 as DFQATT and CDR2 as SNEGSKA (reference sequence). The sequenced CDR3 bases are TGCAGTGCTAGAGATCGGCTTAACGGGAGGACTATCTACGAG. Translation gives CSARDRLNGRTIYE. The entire CDR3 protein reads CSARDRLNGRTIYEQYF.

About this clone: Coverage ceases 3 residues before the CDR3 finishes, and the germline J gene fills in the end. The genes are TRBV19 and TRBJ2-3; TRBD2 is a possible D gene (5 bases). This CDR3 spans 13 amino acids. CDR1 and CDR2 (germline): LNHDA, SQIVND (reference sequence). The ends were cut back, 3 bases at V and 4 bases at J, with 8 bases in the middle. CDR3 in amino acids: CASSILASDTQYF. The covered CDR3 bases are TGTGCCAGTAGTATCCTAGCTTCAGATACG.

Concerning this clone itself: The CDR3 goes on 3 residues after the read ends, and that part is filled in from the germline J gene. The chain is built from TRBV29-1 and TRBJ2-7; D is possibly TRBD2 (6 bases). The CDR3 is made up of 14 amino acids. V was pared by 0 bases and J by 3 bases, with 12 bases between. Per germline, CDR1 SQVTM and CDR2 ANQGSEA. The CDR3 here is CSVEDRGDVYEQYF. The CDR3 bases that were read are TGCAGCGTTGAAGATCGCGGGGACGTCTACGAG.

Notes on this clone: The read ends 3 residues before the CDR3 terminus; that terminus is restored from the germline J gene. The chain joins TRBV5-4 to TRBJ1-5; D is uncertain. Germline V gives CDR1 SGHNT, CDR2 YYREEE (reference sequence). V shed 3 bases and J shed 2 bases, with 6 bases lying between them. There are 13 residues in the CDR3. The sequenced CDR3 bases are TGTGCCAGCAGCTCGGCGGGCAATCAGCCC. Its translation: CASSSAGNQP. The full-length CDR3 reads as CASSSAGNQPQHF.

By frequency, this clone registers medium-sized. From the germline J gene comes the end of the CDR3, since the read stops 3 residues before it. This chain joins TRBV20-1 and TRBJ2-2, with 8 positions matching TRBD1. The CDR3 has 14 amino acids. V was pared by 3 bases and J by 4 bases, with 4 bases of the junction left unmatched. Per the germline V gene, CDR1 is DFQATT and CDR2 is SNEGSKA (reference sequence). The CDR3 DNA, read in part, is TGCAGTGCTAGGGACAGGGAAACCACCGGGGAG. Amino acid sequence: CSARDRETTGE. The whole CDR3 reads CSARDRETTGELFF.

Comments on this clone: Coverage ceases 3 residues before the CDR3 finishes, and the germline J gene fills in the end. This sequence joins TRBV30 and TRBJ1-6, with a possible D match to TRBD1 (5 bases). V lost 0 bases and J 7 bases, leaving 10 bases between the germline ends. The CDR3 contains 14 residues. Looked up from germline, CDR1 is GTSNPN and CDR2 is SVGIG (reference sequence). The CDR3 loop reads CAWSVETANSPLHF. The sequenced part of the CDR3 DNA is TGTGCCTGGAGTGTAGAGACAGCAAATTCACCC.

Concerning this clone: The read terminates 3 residues before the CDR3 end, so the remaining end is supplied by the germline J gene. The V call is TRBV5-8, the J call TRBJ2-7, with 8 bases aligning to TRBD2. The germline V gene encodes CDR1 SGHTS and CDR2 YDEGEE. The V and J ends lost 0 bases and 4 bases, in that order; junction bases with no gene match: 6. CDR3 length: 15 residues. This CDR3 is CASSLAVAGIYEQYF. CDR3 DNA, as far as it was read: TGTGCCAGCAGCTTGGCGGTAGCGGGAATATACGAG.

Notes on this clone: Coverage ceases 3 residues before the CDR3 finishes, and the germline J gene fills in the end. The V gene is TRBV29-1, the J gene TRBJ2-1; 12 bases map to TRBD2. CDR3 size: 15 residues. The ends lost 6 bases at V and 1 base at J; junction bases unmatched: 4. CDR1 and CDR2 (germline): SQVTM, ANQGSEA. CDR3 bases read: TGCAGCGTAAGACTAGCGGGAGTATCCTACAATGAG. This codes for CSVRLAGVSYNE. The complete CDR3 protein is CSVRLAGVSYNEQFF.